This TCR beta chain was profiled in a study of vaccination and CD4 T cells after COVID-19 (dated by TCRdb to between 2022 and 2023). Broadly, across the study: The convalescent cohort comprised six males and four females, including two Hispanic individuals, seven Caucasians, two Asians and one multiracial person. Post-vaccine blood samples were collected a median of approximately eleven weeks after the second vaccine dose, ranging from about 12 to 241 days. Post-COVID blood samples from convalescent patients were collected a median of around 110 days after diagnosis, with a range of about 35 to 161 days. In an earlier paper using these donors, memory CD4+ T cell crossreactivity between SARS-CoV-2 and common cold coronavirus spike proteins was assessed at the TCR clonotype level. The spike-specific CD4+ TCR repertoire was compared before and after mRNA vaccination in fewer than eleven COVID-19 convalescent patients and a handful of infection-naive healthy vaccine recipients. Two doses of either the Pfizer-BioNTech BNT162b2 vaccine (n=8) or the Moderna mRNA-1273 vaccine (n=2) were administered to participants. For stimulating the cultures, overlapping spike peptide pools were used, derived from SARS-CoV-2 as well as from the common cold coronaviruses HCoV-NL63, HCoV-OC43 and HCoV-229E. Control cultures used a CEFX viral epitope pool as positive control, an HIV-1 Nef peptide pool as negative control, or no peptide.

On the study overall, not on this receptor specifically: Relatively few convalescent patients were included in the study, and early timepoints after natural infection were not analyzed. In convalescent patients, nearly all vaccine-specific clones (304 of 307) were found to be mono-reactive for SARS-CoV-2 spike rather than cross-reactive with common cold coronaviruses. In convalescent patients, a median about 86% of post-vaccine SARS-CoV-2-reactive clones were detected only after vaccination, suggesting vaccine-specific priming. The median number of SARS-CoV-2-reactive clonotypes rose from about 19 after infection to 35 to 45 after vaccination, but the change was not significant.

Libraries were constructed by PCR. At the Johns Hopkins FTIC core, DNA from the cultured CD4+ T cells underwent TCR sequencing with the Oncomine TCR Beta short-read assay. The QIAamp micro DNA kit was used to extract genomic DNA from the cultured CD4+ T cells. Oncomine TCR Beta libraries made from cultured CD4+ T cells were pooled using unique dual indexes and sequenced on an Illumina iSeq 100. The authors processed their data as follows. Non-productive sequences were removed, and CDR3s that did not start with C, did not end with F or W, or were shorter than 7 amino acids were discarded. The MANAFEST web application was used to identify antigen-specific clonotypes by comparing peptide-stimulated wells against reference wells and other culture wells. Positive clones required FDR below 0.05, an odds ratio above 5, and productive frequency above 0.1% in at least two of three replicate wells. Clonotypes that were significantly expanded in both SARS-CoV-2 spike wells and at least one common cold coronavirus spike condition were defined as cross-reactive. Similarity between CDR3 sequences was evaluated in R version 3.6.1 using Levenshtein distances (stringdist) and unrooted phylogenetic trees (ape). TCRdb reworked the public reads: Q25 trimming with fastp, MiXCR clone assembly, productive beta chains retained. Records with the same CDR3 protein are collapsed into one entry carrying the most frequent genes and DNA. The V and J calls shown here were made by TCRdb, not taken from the authors' results. This sample gives 3,500 to 5,000 distinct CDR3 sequences in total; 63% of them show up just once. 31% of the sample is taken by the ten largest.

About this clonotype itself: Its antigen specificity is not known. Per-base qualities were not stored, and no clone one base away is much larger.

The treatment or condition label, read with the paper, signifies: approximately 9-day PBMC culture with coronavirus spike peptide pools or control peptides (ViraFEST assay). CD4+ T cells from unexposed donors were collected before the COVID-19 pandemic (2011-2018). The ViraFEST assay was used in the study, in which antigen-specific T cells were expanded with peptide pools and expanded clonotypes were subsequently identified by TCR sequencing. Each well held about 1.8 million PBMCs cultured with approximately 9.1 ug/ml peptide pools in IMDM containing approximately 5% human AB serum and approximately 10 IU/ml IL-2. Half of the culture medium was replaced with fresh IL-2-containing medium on days 3 and 7. CD4+ T cells were isolated after approximately ten days of culture through negative selection using the EasySep CD4+ T cell isolation kit. Unexposed donor CD4+ T cells were tested for reactivity to SARS-CoV-2 S and N and four common cold coronavirus spike pools, as cell number allowed. PBMCs were separated from whole blood using Ficoll-Paque Plus gradient centrifugation and then either used fresh or cryopreserved at -140C. Culture conditions were generally each tested in triplicate wells. The leukapheresis product for the unexposed donors was obtained through commercial purchase.

CDR3 length: 18 amino acids, cysteine to phenylalanine. The kept DNA is CDR3 alone, 54 bases in frame from the first base. V is cut back by 3 bases and J by 0 bases, with 11 bases in the junction unmatched. CDR1 and CDR2 (MGHRA, YSYEKL) derive from the germline V gene. Specimen: CD4+ T cells from blood, cultured in vitro. The V gene is TRBV4-1 and the J gene is TRBJ2-4; the central 7 bases match TRBD1. The receptor's source is a human donor in good health. The nucleotides read TGCGCCAGCAGCCAGGGCCCCCCCCAGGGGGTAGCCAAAAACATTCAGTACTTC. This encodes CASSQGPPQGVAKNIQYF.